The present T cell receptor beta chain was sequenced within a study of spatial heterogeneity in lung cancer. Turning to the study itself: As counted in raw reads, each unique TCR and UMI combination appeared more than ten times on average.

Time point given: sample taken at primary tumor resection. Whole RNA from tumor, nontumor lung or frozen PBMC was sequenced unsorted. Donors were 72 untreated early-stage non-small cell lung cancer patients. Carried by each TCR cDNA molecule was a unique molecular identifier. One entry per CDR3 protein results from TCRdb running MiXCR on the 5' RACE reads. This sample has about 92,000 distinct CDR3 sequences; approximately 12% occur once, and the top ten carry roughly two fifths. A word on this clonotype: Antigen: not known.

General study results and limits: Ubiquitous expanded tumor TCRs surfaced in blood more at resection than they did at follow-up.

The source material was PBMCs, sampled at surgery. This sequence originates from a male donor with early-stage non-small cell lung cancer.

CDR3 in DNA: TGTGCCAGCAGCTTTCAACGGTCTGGTTATAGCAATCAGCCCCAGCATTTT. Translating it yields CASSFQRSGYSNQPQHF. The genes are TRBV5-6 and TRBJ1-5; no clear D. The V end was cut by 2 bases, the J end by 0 bases, with 15 bases between. Germline lookup yields CDR1 SGHDT and CDR2 YYEEEE. This CDR3 spans 17 amino acids.